In this sample, the clone carrying this T cell receptor beta chain turned up a few times. Its antigen remains unknown. The CDR3 consists of 16 residues. CDR1 and CDR2 from the germline V gene are LNHDA and SQIVND (reference sequence). V shed 4 bases and J 4 bases; nucleotides not matched to a gene: 9. The sample comes from a study of cytomegalovirus exposure and HLA in healthy donors. Study observations and caveats: CMV serostatus was the sole immune exposure information available.

Researchers ran the PCR with 60 Vbeta and 13 Jbeta primers. Assay: immunoSEQ multiplex PCR; the TCRdb copy retains only in-frame clones and omits some. The table shows roughly 100,000 clones, with about 69% occurring only once. The sample consisted of PBMCs. This TCR was sampled from a human donor in good health. The J gene is TRBJ2-5, the V gene TRBV19; 10 bases are shared with TRBD1. CDR3 amino acids: CASSTHAGTGAETQYF. CDR3 nucleotides: TGTGCCAGTAGTACACACGCCGGGACAGGGGCAGAGACCCAGTACTTC.